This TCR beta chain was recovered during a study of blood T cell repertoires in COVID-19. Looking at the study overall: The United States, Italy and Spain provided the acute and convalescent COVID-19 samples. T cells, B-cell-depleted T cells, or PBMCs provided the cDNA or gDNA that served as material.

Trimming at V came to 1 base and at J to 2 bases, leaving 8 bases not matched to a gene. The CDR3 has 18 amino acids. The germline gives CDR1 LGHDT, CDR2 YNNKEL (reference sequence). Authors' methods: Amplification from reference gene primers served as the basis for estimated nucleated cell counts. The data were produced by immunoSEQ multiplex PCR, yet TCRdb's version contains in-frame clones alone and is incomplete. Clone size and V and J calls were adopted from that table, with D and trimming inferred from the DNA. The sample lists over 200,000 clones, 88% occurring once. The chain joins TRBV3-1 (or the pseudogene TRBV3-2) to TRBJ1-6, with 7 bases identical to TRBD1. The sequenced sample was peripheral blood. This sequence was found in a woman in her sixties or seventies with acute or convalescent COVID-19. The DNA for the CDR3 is TGTGCCAGCAGCCAAGGGTTAGGGGGCGATACCTATAATTCACCCCTCCACTTT. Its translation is CASSQGLGGDTYNSPLHF.